The 5 T cell receptor beta chains in this list originate from one sample, sequenced in a study of blood T cell repertoires in COVID-19. Profiling relied on immunoSEQ multiplex PCR, and the TCRdb table lists in-frame clones only, not all of them. The sample contains about 220,000 clones, roughly 85% of which appear only once. Material: peripheral blood. These receptors were taken from an elderly woman with acute or convalescent COVID-19.

The chain uses TRBV5-1 and TRBJ2-3; 9 nucleotides align to TRBD2. J was trimmed by 2 bases and V by 0 bases; bases with no gene match: 4. CDR3 length: 16 residues. The germline V gene has CDR1 SGHRS and CDR2 YFSETQ. CDR3 amino acids: CASSLAASGATDTQYF. CDR3 coding DNA: TGCGCCAGCAGCTTGGCGGCTAGCGGGGCCACAGATACGCAGTATTTT.

The V call is TRBV18, the J call TRBJ1-2; 9 bases fit TRBD1. This CDR3 is 15 amino acids long. The germline gives CDR1 KGHSH, CDR2 LQKENI. The ends lost 4 bases at V and 6 bases at J; junction bases unmatched: 9. In nucleotides, the CDR3 is TGTGCCAGCTCACAAATTCCGGGACAGGGCGATGGCTACACCTTC. Translating gives CASSQIPGQGDGYTF. Using reference TRBV18 and TRBJ1-2 for the parts outside the CDR3, the full variable domain is NAGVMQNPRHLVRRRGQEARLRCSPMKGHSHVYWYRQLPEEGLKFMVYLQKENIIDESGMPKERFSAEFPKEGPSILRIQQVVRGDSAAYFCASSQIPGQGDGYTFGSGTRLTVV.

This chain links TRBV3-1 (or the pseudogene TRBV3-2) with TRBJ2-1; 10 nucleotides line up with TRBD2. The CDR3 length is 16 residues. Germline V gene data show CDR1 as LGHDT and CDR2 as YNNKEL (reference sequence). The trim removed 4 bases at V and 10 bases at J, leaving 13 bases unmatched. CDR3 sequence reads: CASSPRESGGVGEQFF. The CDR3 DNA follows: TGTGCCAGCAGCCCCCGGGAGAGCGGGGGGGTTGGAGAGCAGTTCTTC.

A single count supports this clone. CDR3 amino acids: CASSGAWQGQLSYGYTF. The CDR3 coding sequence is TGTGCCAGCAGCGGGGCTTGGCAGGGACAGTTATCGTATGGCTACACCTTC. This chain connects TRBV2 to TRBJ1-2; 7 positions match TRBD1. The junction had 18 bases not matched to a gene; V was cut back by 6 bases and J by 5 bases. The V gene's germline CDR1 is SNHLY and CDR2 FYNNEI. This CDR3 is built from 17 residues.

The chain recombines TRBV5-1 with TRBJ2-1; D remains unclear. The CDR3 length is 15 residues. Trimming removed 1 base from V and 2 bases from J, with 10 bases in between. Germline-derived CDR1 and CDR2 are SGHRS and YFSETQ. CDR3 DNA sequence: TGCGCCAGCAGCTTGCTTAGCCTTCCCTACAATGAGCAGTTCTTC. Amino acid sequence: CASSLLSLPYNEQFF.